This entry lists 19 T cell receptor beta chains sequenced from one sample in a study of T cells in Graves' hyperthyroidism and ophthalmopathy. The source material, RNA transcripts, was used to amplify TCR beta CDR3 regions. First-round RT-PCR of the TCR CDR3 relied on the HTBI primer set. TCRdb re-analysed the multiplex PCR reads in MiXCR, keeping a single row per CDR3 protein. The sample shows fewer than 750,000 distinct CDR3 sequences, about 45% of them seen only once. The sequenced material came from peripheral blood or thyroid tissue (not recorded which). Every receptor here comes from a woman aged 18-29 years with Graves' hyperthyroidism.

This clonotype was observed at least ten times. The rearrangement joins TRBV7-9 to TRBJ1-1, with D unclear. CDR3 length equals 12 residues. Germline V gives CDR1 SEHNR, CDR2 FQNEAQ (reference sequence). Between the trimmed V and J ends, which lost 4 bases and 3 bases, there was a span of 6 bases. This CDR3 is CASSSVHTEAFF. CDR3 in DNA: TGTGCCAGCAGCTCCGTCCACACTGAAGCTTTCTTT.

The chain recombines TRBV7-3 with TRBJ1-3, with D perhaps TRBD1 (5 bases). Germline V gene sequence: CDR1 SGHTA, CDR2 FQGTGA. V lost 5 bases and J lost 7, with 9 bases in between. This CDR3 has 12 residues. CDR3 coding DNA: TGTGCCAGCAGCCCAGGGCCGAACACCATATATTTT. Translating gives CASSPGPNTIYF.

This clonotype was counted ten times or more. This chain links TRBV6-5 with TRBJ2-7; a weak D match, TRBD1 (5 bases). With 8 bases removed from V and 1 base from J, the gap between germline ends came to 12 bases. In germline, CDR1 is MNHEY, CDR2 SVGAGI. The CDR3 extends over 13 amino acids. CDR3 in amino acids: CASGRTQSYEQYF. CDR3 DNA sequence: TGTGCCAGCGGCAGGACACAATCCTACGAGCAGTACTTC.

The chain combines TRBV12-3 or TRBV12-4 with TRBJ1-4; D is unresolved. V lost 6 bases, J lost 6 bases, and 17 bases lay in between. The CDR3 extends over 15 amino acids. CDR3 DNA sequence: TGTGCCAGCAGCCAAATAGGAACGAGGGATGAAAAACTGTTTTTT. Its translation: CASSQIGTRDEKLFF.

The chain couples TRBV7-2 to TRBJ2-7; D gene ambiguous. Germline V lookup: CDR1 SGHTA, CDR2 FQGNSA. Trimming shortened V by 5 bases and J by 3 bases, and 20 bases separated the two germline ends. CDR3 length: 16 amino acids. The CDR3 DNA sequence: TGTGCCAGCAGCCAAGATCGTACCAATATACACTACGAGCAGTACTTC. Protein: CASSQDRTNIHYEQYF.

Only a few counts were recorded for this clonotype. The gene calls are TRBV6-4 and TRBJ2-2; D call uncertain. The CDR3 is 14 amino acids. Germline V gene lookup returns CDR1 MRHNA and CDR2 SNTAGT. Trimming took off 3 bases at V and 7 bases at J, with 12 bases between the two ends. The CDR3 spells CASSEPLGVGELFF. CDR3 DNA: TGTGCCAGCAGTGAACCCCTAGGAGTCGGGGAGCTGTTTTTT.

V is TRBV20-1 and J is TRBJ1-5; 10 bases fit TRBD1. The CDR3 is made up of 17 amino acids. Germline V lookup: CDR1 DFQATT, CDR2 SNEGSKA (reference sequence). Trimming removed 5 bases from V and 0 bases from J; junction bases left unmatched: 10. This CDR3 reads CSALGDRGVFSNQPQHF. The DNA for the CDR3 is TGCAGTGCTCTTGGGGACAGGGGCGTTTTTAGCAATCAGCCCCAGCATTTT.

This clonotype was counted ten times or more. The chain combines TRBV7-8 with TRBJ2-7, with D uncertain. Germline CDR1 SGHVS, CDR2 FQNEAQ. V was trimmed by 1 base and J by 7 bases, leaving 17 bases between them. The CDR3 totals 15 residues. The DNA of the CDR3 is TGTGCCAGCAGCTTAGACCAGTTCACGGTTTGGGAGCAGTACTTC. Translated: CASSLDQFTVWEQYF.

Concerning this clonotype itself: At one boundary the junction diverges from the germline segment, which might be a read error. In DNA form, the CDR3 reads TGCGCCAGCAGTTCCCAGGGGTACCAAGAGGCCCAGTACTTC. It yields the protein CASSSQGYQEAQYF. The chain employs TRBV5-1 and TRBJ2-5; possible D gene TRBD1, 6 bases. This CDR3 spans 14 amino acids. Germline assignment: CDR1 SGHRS and CDR2 YFSETQ.

Details on this clonotype: A clone one base away is much larger, so this may be a read error. The conserved phenylalanine or tryptophan is not found at the CDR3 terminus, so this likely reflects a read error. The J gene is TRBJ2-7, the V gene TRBV6-1; D may correspond to TRBD1 or TRBD2 (5 bases each). V was clipped by 3 bases and J by 9 bases, with 18 bases between them. This CDR3 has 14 residues. Per germline, CDR1 MNHNS and CDR2 SASEGT. The CDR3 coding sequence is TGTGCCAGCAGTGACATCCGGGACCCCGTCTGGCAGTACCTC. Amino acid sequence: CASSDIRDPVWQYL.

This clonotype was picked up many times. V gene TRBV9 combines with J gene TRBJ2-2, with 12 bases aligning to TRBD2. V trimming: 2 bases; J trimming: 7 bases; junction bases outside the gene matches: 9. Germline V gives CDR1 SGDLS, CDR2 YYNGEE. This CDR3 region has 17 residues. CDR3 residues: CASSVGLAGMMDGELFF. The CDR3 DNA reads TGTGCCAGCAGCGTCGGACTAGCGGGAATGATGGACGGGGAGCTGTTTTTT.

The chain uses TRBV2 and TRBJ2-5, with D maybe TRBD1 (7 bases). CDR3 size: 15 residues. The germline CDR1 and CDR2 sequences are SNHLY and FYNNEI. V gave up 4 bases and J gave up 4 bases, with 16 bases separating them. CDR3 nucleotide sequence: TGTGCCAGCAGTGGACAGGGAGGAACGGGAGAGACCCAGTACTTC. Protein product: CASSGQGGTGETQYF. The whole variable domain, remainder taken from reference TRBV2 and TRBJ2-5, is EPEVTQTPSHQVTQMGQEVILRCVPISNHLYFYWYRQILGQKVEFLVSFYNNEISEKSEIFDDQFSVERPDGSNFTLKIRSTKLEDSAMYFCASSGQGGTGETQYFGPGTRLLVL.

This clonotype was observed at least ten times. This chain links TRBV6-2 or TRBV6-3 with TRBJ1-2; 8 nucleotides agree with TRBD1. J lost 4 bases, V lost 2 bases, and 3 bases had no gene match. Germline V CDR1 and CDR2: MNHEY, SVGEGT. This CDR3 has 14 amino acids. In DNA form, the CDR3 reads TGTGCCAGCAGTTACCCCGACAGGGGCTATGGCTACACCTTC. This codes for CASSYPDRGYGYTF.

This clonotype came up many times. The chain couples TRBV4-1 to TRBJ2-2; TRBD2 agrees at 12 bases. Germline CDR1 MGHRA, CDR2 YSYEKL. The CDR3 totals 19 residues. Trimming at V came to 4 bases and at J to 1 base, leaving 10 bases not matched to a gene. The CDR3, as DNA: TGCGCCAGCAGCCTTTCGACCCTGACTAGCGGGAGGAACACCGGGGAGCTGTTTTTT. Amino acid sequence: CASSLSTLTSGRNTGELFF.

The V gene is TRBV29-1, the J gene TRBJ1-1; D is unresolved. CDR3 length equals 15 residues. CDR1 SQVTM and CDR2 ANQGSEA come from the germline V gene. Between the trimmed V and J ends, which lost 7 bases and 5 bases, there was a span of 23 bases. The CDR3 sequence is CSGRLSGQLGTEAFF. For the CDR3, the DNA is TGCAGCGGAAGATTGTCGGGCCAGTTGGGAACTGAAGCTTTCTTT.

This clonotype was seen repeatedly, ten times or more. J is TRBJ1-4 and V is TRBV7-9, with D perhaps matching TRBD1 (5 bases). This CDR3 contains 15 residues. Trimming left V 5 bases short and J 7 bases short, with 17 bases between. Germline V gene data show CDR1 as SEHNR and CDR2 as FQNEAQ (reference sequence). The DNA for the CDR3 is TGTGCCAGCAGCCCGATCCGCGGGGGAGGTGAAAAACTGTTTTTT. As protein: CASSPIRGGGEKLFF.

This clonotype appeared many times. This sequence joins TRBV19 and TRBJ1-4; TRBD1 matches at 7 bases. Trimming at V came to 8 bases and at J to 4 bases, leaving 7 bases not matched to a gene. Per the germline V gene, CDR1 is LNHDA and CDR2 is SQIVND (reference sequence). The CDR3 is made up of 14 amino acids. The CDR3 DNA reads as TGTGCCAGTGCCCGGGGACAGCTTAATGAAAAACTGTTTTTT. Its translation: CASARGQLNEKLFF.

The sample holds many counts of this clonotype. The chain is built from TRBV20-1 and TRBJ2-3; TRBD2 is a possible D gene (6 bases). Germline V lookup: CDR1 DFQATT, CDR2 SNEGSKA (reference sequence). This CDR3 is 12 amino acids long. Trimming removed 3 bases from V and 4 bases from J, with 8 bases in between. DNA for the CDR3: TGCAGTGCTAGCCAGCGGGCAGATACGCAGTATTTT. As protein: CSASQRADTQYF.

This clonotype was seen repeatedly, ten times or more. V and J are TRBV7-3 and TRBJ2-2; 7 bases map to TRBD1. Looked up from germline, CDR1 is SGHTA and CDR2 is FQGTGA. The CDR3 totals 18 residues. V lost 4 bases, J lost 3 bases, and 14 bases stayed unmatched. The CDR3 protein is CASSSPPGQRRDTGELFF. The CDR3 DNA reads TGTGCCAGCAGCTCACCACCGGGACAGAGACGGGACACCGGGGAGCTGTTTTTT.